The source of this TCR beta chain is a study of cytomegalovirus exposure and HLA in healthy donors. General observations from the study: 150 to 200 TCR beta chains were listed as cytomegalovirus-associated.

As regards this clone: Its antigen is unknown.

In the PCR, 60 Vbeta and 13 Jbeta primers were used. Profiled with immunoSEQ multiplex PCR; TCRdb holds only in-frame clones, not every one. The data show approximately 170,000 clones, roughly 65% seen once. Germline lookup yields CDR1 MNHEY and CDR2 SVGAGI. The CDR3 is 16 residues long. The ends lost 4 bases at V and 5 bases at J; junction bases unmatched: 10. The V call is TRBV6-5, the J call TRBJ2-1; 8 bases line up with TRBD1. This receptor was identified in a man younger than 30 in good health and CMV-seropositive. The source material was PBMCs. CDR3 protein: CASSSLTGGSHNEQFF. The CDR3 DNA is TGTGCCAGCAGTTCCTTAACAGGGGGTTCCCACAATGAGCAGTTCTTC.